This is a list of T cell receptor beta chains from one sample in a study of glioma-infiltrating T cells after dendritic cell vaccination. Data came from immunoSEQ multiplex PCR; TCRdb stores just in-frame clones and leaves some out. The sample lists about 24,000 clones, over 85% occurring once. The input for sequencing was blood, taken after dendritic cell vaccination. The receptor set was obtained from a human donor with glioblastoma. The CDR3 runs from the conserved cysteine through the conserved F or W. A D gene is named only where the DNA matches it firmly. Size is stated for part of the rows, as once, few or many counts, or as a class when the clone is expanded.

j_call v_call clone_size d_call cdr3_nt cdr3_aa
TRBJ2-5 TRBV11-2 NA TRBD1 TGTGCCAGCAGCCCGGGGACAGGGCAAGAGACCCAGTACTTC CASSPGTGQETQYF
TRBJ1-2 TRBV28 NA NA TGTGCCAGCAGTCCGGCGGTTGGCTACACCTTC CASSPAVGYTF
TRBJ2-7 TRBV6-6 NA TRBD1 TGTGCCAGCCGGGGGCGGGACAGGGGGCCCGAGCAGTACTTC CASRGRDRGPEQYF
TRBJ2-3 TRBV7-2 NA NA TGTGCCAGCAGGTGGGGGCAGGGCACAGATACGCAGTATTTT CASRWGQGTDTQYF
TRBJ1-6 TRBV6-5 NA NA TGTGCCAGCAGTTACCGGAGCAGGGGAGATTCACCCCTCCACTTT CASSYRSRGDSPLHF
TRBJ2-5 TRBV18 NA TRBD2 TGTGCCAGCTCACCAACAGCGGGGGGCCAAGAGACCCAGTACTTC CASSPTAGGQETQYF
TRBJ2-5 TRBV28 NA TRBD1 TGTGCCAGCGGCCGGGACAGTGGTAGAGGGACCCAGTACTTC CASGRDSGRGTQYF
TRBJ2-1 TRBV6-6 NA NA TGTGCCAGCAGTTATTGGGAGATACAGTTCTTC CASSYWEIQFF
TRBJ1-5 TRBV6-5 NA TRBD1 TGTGCCAGCAGTTCTGACAGGGCGGATCAGCCCCAGCATTTT CASSSDRADQPQHF
TRBJ2-6 TRBV5-4 NA TRBD2 TGTGCCAGCAGGGGGGAGGGTTCAGGGGCCAACGTCCTGACTTTC CASRGEGSGANVLTF
TRBJ1-5 TRBV6-1 NA NA TGTGCCAGCAGTGAATCCAGGGGTCGAGGCAATCAGCCCCAGCATTTT CASSESRGRGNQPQHF
TRBJ1-4 TRBV5-1 NA TRBD1 TGCGCCAGCAGCTTGGGAGGGGGCGGTGAAAAACTGTTTTTT CASSLGGGGEKLFF
TRBJ1-2 TRBV4-1 NA TRBD1 TGCGCCAGCAGCCAATATTGGGGACAGGGTTTTCGGAATGGGTACACCTTC CASSQYWGQGFRNGYTF
TRBJ1-1 TRBV5-1 once NA TGCGCCAGCAGCTTTAATACGGGGATGAACACTGAAGCTTTCTTT CASSFNTGMNTEAFF
TRBJ2-7 TRBV6-1 NA NA TGTGCCAGCGACATCCCCGACAGGAACTACGAGCAGTACTTC CASDIPDRNYEQYF
TRBJ1-1 TRBV27 NA NA TGTGCCAGCAGTGGGGACATGAACACTGAAGCTTTCTTT CASSGDMNTEAFF
TRBJ2-4 TRBV5-5 once NA TGTGCCAGCAGCTCGAATAGACAGAGCTCTTTCAAAAACATTCAGTACTTC CASSSNRQSSFKNIQYF
TRBJ1-1 TRBV2 NA TRBD1 TGTGCCAGCAGTGAACCCCGGACAGGGTTTGGTGAAGCTTTCTTT CASSEPRTGFGEAFF